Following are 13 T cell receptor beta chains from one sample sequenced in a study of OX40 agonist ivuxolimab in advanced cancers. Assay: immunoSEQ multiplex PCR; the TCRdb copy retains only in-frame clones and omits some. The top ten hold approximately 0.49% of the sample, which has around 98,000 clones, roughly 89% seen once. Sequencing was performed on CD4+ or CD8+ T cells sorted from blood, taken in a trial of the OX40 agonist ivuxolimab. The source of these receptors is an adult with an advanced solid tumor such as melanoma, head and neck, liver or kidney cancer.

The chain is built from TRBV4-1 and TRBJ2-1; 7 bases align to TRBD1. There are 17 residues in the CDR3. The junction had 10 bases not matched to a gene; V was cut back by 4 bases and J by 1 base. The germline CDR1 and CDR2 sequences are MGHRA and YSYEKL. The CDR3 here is CASSRQPTGDSYNEQFF. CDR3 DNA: TGCGCCAGCAGCCGCCAACCTACAGGGGATTCCTACAATGAGCAGTTCTTC.

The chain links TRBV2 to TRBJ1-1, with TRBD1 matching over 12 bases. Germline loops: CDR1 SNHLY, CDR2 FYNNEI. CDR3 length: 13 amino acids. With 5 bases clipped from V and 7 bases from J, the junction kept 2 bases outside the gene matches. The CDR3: CASSRDRGLEAFF. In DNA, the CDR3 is TGTGCCAGCAGTAGGGACAGGGGGCTTGAAGCTTTCTTT.

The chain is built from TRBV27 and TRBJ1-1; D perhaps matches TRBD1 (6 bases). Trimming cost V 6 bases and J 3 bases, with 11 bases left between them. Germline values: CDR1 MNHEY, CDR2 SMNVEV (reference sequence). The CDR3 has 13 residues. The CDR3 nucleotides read TGTGCCAGCAGCCATAGGGGGGACACTGAAGCTTTCTTT. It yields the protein CASSHRGDTEAFF.

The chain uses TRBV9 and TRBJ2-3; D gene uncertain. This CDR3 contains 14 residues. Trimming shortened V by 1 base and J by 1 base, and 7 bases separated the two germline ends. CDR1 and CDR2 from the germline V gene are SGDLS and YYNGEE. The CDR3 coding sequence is TGTGCCAGCAGCGTACCTACACGCACAGATACGCAGTATTTT. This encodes CASSVPTRTDTQYF.

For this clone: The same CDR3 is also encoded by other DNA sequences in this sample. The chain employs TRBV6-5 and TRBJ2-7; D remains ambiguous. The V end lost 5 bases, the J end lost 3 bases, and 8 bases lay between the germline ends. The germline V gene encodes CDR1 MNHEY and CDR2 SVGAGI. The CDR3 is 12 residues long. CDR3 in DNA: TGTGCCAGCAGTGACACCAGCTACGAGCAGTACTTC. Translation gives CASSDTSYEQYF.

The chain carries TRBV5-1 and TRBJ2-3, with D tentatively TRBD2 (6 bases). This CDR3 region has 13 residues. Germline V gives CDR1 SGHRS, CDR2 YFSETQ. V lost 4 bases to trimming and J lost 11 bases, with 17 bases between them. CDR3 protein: CASSLGTPSGQYF. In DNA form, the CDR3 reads TGCGCCAGCAGCCTAGGGACTCCATCGGGGCAGTATTTT.

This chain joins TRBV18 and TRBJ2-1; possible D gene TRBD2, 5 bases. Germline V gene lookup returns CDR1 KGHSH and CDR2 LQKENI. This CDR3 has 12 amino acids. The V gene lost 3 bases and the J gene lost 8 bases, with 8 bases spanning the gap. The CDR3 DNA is TGTGCCAGCTCACCGGCCGGGGATGAGCAGTTCTTC. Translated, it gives CASSPAGDEQFF.

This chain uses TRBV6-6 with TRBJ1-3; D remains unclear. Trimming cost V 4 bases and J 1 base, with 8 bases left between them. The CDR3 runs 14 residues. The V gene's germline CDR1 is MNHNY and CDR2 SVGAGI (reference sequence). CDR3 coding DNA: TGTGCCAGCAGTTCCCCGAGGTCTGGAAACACCATATATTTT. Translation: CASSSPRSGNTIYF.

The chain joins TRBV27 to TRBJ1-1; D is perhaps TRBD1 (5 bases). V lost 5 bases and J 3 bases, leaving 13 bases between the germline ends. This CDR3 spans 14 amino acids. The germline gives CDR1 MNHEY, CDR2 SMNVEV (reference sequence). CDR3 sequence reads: CASSLKGIDTEAFF. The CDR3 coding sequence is TGTGCCAGCAGTCTAAAGGGGATCGACACTGAAGCTTTCTTT.

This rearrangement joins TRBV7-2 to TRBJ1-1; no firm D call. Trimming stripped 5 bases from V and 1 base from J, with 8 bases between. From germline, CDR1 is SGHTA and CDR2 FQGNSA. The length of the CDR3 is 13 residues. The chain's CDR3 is CASSLEGNTEAFF. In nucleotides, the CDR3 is TGTGCCAGCAGCCTTGAGGGGAACACTGAAGCTTTCTTT.

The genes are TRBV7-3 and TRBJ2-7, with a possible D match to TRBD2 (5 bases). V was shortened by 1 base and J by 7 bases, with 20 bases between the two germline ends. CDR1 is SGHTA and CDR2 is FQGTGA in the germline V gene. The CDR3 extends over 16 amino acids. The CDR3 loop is CASSLILGFPSGEQYF. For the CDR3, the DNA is TGTGCCAGCAGCTTAATATTAGGGTTCCCCTCGGGGGAGCAGTACTTC.

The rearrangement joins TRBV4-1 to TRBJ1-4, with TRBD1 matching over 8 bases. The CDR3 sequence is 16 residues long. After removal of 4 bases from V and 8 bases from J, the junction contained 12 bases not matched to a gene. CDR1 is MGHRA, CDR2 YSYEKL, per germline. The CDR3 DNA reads TGCGCCAGCAGCCCGCAAGGGGACAGGTGGGAGGAAAAACTGTTTTTT. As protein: CASSPQGDRWEEKLFF.

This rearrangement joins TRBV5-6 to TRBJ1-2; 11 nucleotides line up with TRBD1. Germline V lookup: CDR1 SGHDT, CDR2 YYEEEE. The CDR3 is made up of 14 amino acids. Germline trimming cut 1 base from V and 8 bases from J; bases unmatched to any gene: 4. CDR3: CASSLPGQGVGYTF. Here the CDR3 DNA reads TGTGCCAGCAGCTTGCCGGGACAGGGGGTAGGCTACACCTTC.